This T cell receptor beta chain stems from a study of response to subunit inactivated influenza vaccine. Study findings and constraints: It was the authors' suggestion that each seasonal influenza vaccination recruits few new T cells.

TCRdb called the RT-PCR reads again in MiXCR, with one record for every CDR3 protein. The sample contains almost 250,000 distinct CDR3 sequences, about 12% of which appear only once. This clonotype turned up a few times. Its antigen is still unknown. The receptor was derived from a man aged 50 to 59 who received an inactivated influenza vaccine. The material sequenced was non-naive T cells sorted from PBMCs, taken 14 days before vaccination.

CDR3 in DNA: TGTGCCAGCGGGCTAGCGGGAGTAAAGTACGAGCAGTACTTC. Translation: CASGLAGVKYEQYF. The rearrangement uses TRBV6-1 and TRBJ2-7; the match to TRBD2 covers 10 bases. The CDR3 totals 14 residues. The V gene end was trimmed by 8 bases and the J gene end by 4 bases; junction bases not matched to a gene: 8. Germline V lookup: CDR1 MNHNS, CDR2 SASEGT.